The 18 T cell receptor beta chains below all came from one sample that was sequenced in a study of blood T cell repertoires in COVID-19. Clones were read by immunoSEQ multiplex PCR, and TCRdb kept only the in-frame ones, dropping some. The data hold roughly 220,000 clones, with around 81% observed a single time. Sequenced sample: peripheral blood. These receptors were taken from a woman aged 70-85 years with acute or convalescent COVID-19.

The CDR3 spells CASSSQGSQHF. CDR3 nucleotide sequence: TGTGCCAGCTCATCCCAGGGGTCCCAGCATTTT. The genes are TRBV18 and TRBJ1-5, with TRBD1 as a possible D gene (6 bases). This CDR3 contains 11 residues. Germline values: CDR1 KGHSH, CDR2 LQKENI. V lost 5 bases, J lost 11 bases, and 10 bases lay in between.

The gene calls are TRBV12-5 and TRBJ2-3; TRBD2 matches at 15 bases. Unmatched junction bases numbered 4, after V lost 6 bases and J lost 0 bases. Germline V gene data show CDR1 as LGHNT and CDR2 as FRNRAP. This CDR3 contains 17 residues. The CDR3 sequence: CASGGLAGGASTDTQYF. The CDR3 bases are TGTGCTAGTGGCGGACTAGCGGGAGGGGCTAGCACAGATACGCAGTATTTT.

This clone came up many times. The chain is built from TRBV14 and TRBJ2-3; D uncertain. Germline CDR1 is SGHDN and CDR2 is FVKESK. V gave up 3 bases and J gave up 0 bases, with 10 bases separating them. The CDR3 runs 15 residues. The CDR3 DNA is TGTGCCAGCAGCCAGTACTATGGGAGCACAGATACGCAGTATTTT. Its protein product is CASSQYYGSTDTQYF.

The V call is TRBV28, the J call TRBJ2-5; TRBD1 matches 11 bases. The V gene's germline CDR1 is MDHEN and CDR2 SYDVKM. The CDR3 has 16 amino acids. Trimming cost V 5 bases and J 1 base; bases outside gene matches: 6. CDR3 loop: CASSTRTGGFQETQYF. The DNA for the CDR3 is TGTGCCAGCAGTACTAGGACAGGGGGCTTCCAAGAGACCCAGTACTTC.

The chain combines TRBV28 with TRBJ2-7; 10 bases agree with TRBD1. Germline-derived CDR1 and CDR2 are MDHEN and SYDVKM. Trimming removed 1 base from V and 3 bases from J; junction bases left unmatched: 3. The CDR3 contains 15 residues. Written as DNA, the CDR3 is TGTGCCAGCAGTTTATTTGGGACAGGGGACTACGAGCAGTACTTC. Its translation: CASSLFGTGDYEQYF. The whole variable domain, remainder taken from reference TRBV28 and TRBJ2-7, is DVKVTQSSRYLVKRTGEKVFLECVQDMDHENMFWYRQDPGLGLRLIYFSYDVKMKEKGDIPEGYSVSREKKERFSLILESASTNQTSMYLCASSLFGTGDYEQYFGPGTRLTVT.

This clone was recorded a few times. The chain joins TRBV5-4 to TRBJ2-1; possibly TRBD1 for D (6 bases). The CDR3 sequence is 13 residues long. The V gene's germline CDR1 is SGHNT and CDR2 YYREEE (reference sequence). Trimming stripped 4 bases from V and 6 bases from J, with 11 bases between. The CDR3 sequence is CASSLQGFNEQFF. For the CDR3, the DNA is TGTGCCAGCAGCCTACAGGGTTTCAATGAGCAGTTCTTC.

V is TRBV11-2 and J is TRBJ1-5; no clear D. The germline gives CDR1 SGHAT, CDR2 FQNNGV. Deletions cut 1 base from V and 4 bases from J, with 2 bases between. The CDR3 length is 12 residues. The CDR3 loop reads CASSLANQPQHF. The CDR3 bases are TGTGCCAGCAGCTTAGCAAATCAGCCCCAGCATTTT.

V is TRBV28 and J is TRBJ2-2; D gene unclear. The CDR3 runs 17 residues. Trimming pared 3 bases from V and 2 bases from J, leaving 16 bases between. Per the germline V gene, CDR1 is MDHEN and CDR2 is SYDVKM. CDR3 sequence: CASSFSGRLYNTGELFF. The CDR3 nucleotides read TGTGCCAGCAGTTTCTCCGGCAGACTTTACAACACCGGGGAGCTGTTTTTT.

The chain combines TRBV7-3 with TRBJ1-1; the D gene is possibly TRBD1 (5 bases). Trimming removed 5 bases at V and 1 base at J, with 11 bases between. CDR3 size: 14 residues. Germline lookup yields CDR1 SGHTA and CDR2 FQGTGA. CDR3 region: CASSLGGTNTEAFF. The CDR3 DNA follows: TGTGCCAGCAGCCTGGGGGGGACGAACACTGAAGCTTTCTTT.

The V gene is TRBV12-3 or TRBV12-4, the J gene TRBJ2-2, with 7 bases identical to TRBD1. J gave up 6 bases and V 5 bases, and 3 bases lay outside the gene matches. This CDR3 has 13 residues. CDR3 sequence: CASSPDRAGELFF. The DNA of the CDR3 is TGTGCCAGCAGTCCCGACAGGGCCGGGGAGCTGTTTTTT.

The chain recombines TRBV19 with TRBJ1-6, with 9 bases identical to TRBD1. The germline V gene encodes CDR1 LNHDA and CDR2 SQIVND (reference sequence). CDR3 length: 16 amino acids. V shed 3 bases and J 5 bases; nucleotides not matched to a gene: 5. The CDR3 coding sequence is TGTGCCAGTAGTATTGGGGGACAGGGTGATAATTCACCCCTCCACTTT. It yields the protein CASSIGGQGDNSPLHF.

The chain joins TRBV18 to TRBJ1-2, with a weak D call TRBD1 (6 bases). The CDR3 spans 14 residues. V dropped 2 bases and J dropped 4 bases, with 11 bases sitting between them. Germline V CDR1 and CDR2: KGHSH, LQKENI. The CDR3 here is CASSPEQGPYGYTF. Here the CDR3 DNA reads TGTGCCAGCTCACCAGAACAGGGCCCCTATGGCTACACCTTC.

CDR3 sequence: CASSPGATNEKLFF. CDR3 bases: TGTGCCAGCAGTCCAGGGGCAACTAATGAAAAACTGTTTTTT. The rearrangement links TRBV6-5 to TRBJ1-4, with D maybe TRBD1 (6 bases). Trimming removed 5 bases at V and 0 bases at J, with 7 bases between. Germline CDR1 and CDR2: MNHEY and SVGAGI. This CDR3 region has 14 residues.

This chain links TRBV10-2 with TRBJ2-7, with TRBD1 matching over 12 bases. The CDR3 has 16 amino acids. CDR1 and CDR2 from the germline V gene are WSHSY and SAAADI. J lost 4 bases, V lost 3 bases, and 7 bases had no gene match. CDR3 nucleotide sequence: TGCGCCAGCAGTGATATTAAGGGACAGGGGGCTTACGAGCAGTACTTC. Its protein is CASSDIKGQGAYEQYF.

The chain links TRBV6-5 to TRBJ1-4; no firm D call. Germline CDR1 MNHEY, CDR2 SVGAGI. The CDR3 totals 15 residues. Trimming stripped 7 bases from V and 1 base from J, with 13 bases between. In nucleotides, the CDR3 is TGTGCCAGCACGGTCTCCGGCGGAACTAATGAAAAACTGTTTTTT. Its protein product is CASTVSGGTNEKLFF.

This clone was detected once. The genes are TRBV2 and TRBJ2-5; D uncertain. Germline V CDR1 and CDR2: SNHLY, FYNNEI. Trimming took 2 bases from V and 1 from J, leaving 8 bases between them. This CDR3 has 14 residues. The CDR3 nucleotides read TGTGCCAGCAGTGAATTTAGCCCCCAAGAGACCCAGTACTTC. Translating gives CASSEFSPQETQYF.

The CDR3 DNA reads TGTGCCACCAGCAGAACGACAGTAACCTCCAATCAGCCCCAGCATTTT. Its translation: CATSRTTVTSNQPQHF. V is TRBV15 and J is TRBJ1-5, with TRBD1 as a possible D gene (5 bases). The CDR3 is 16 residues long. Trimming shortened V by 2 bases and J by 3 bases, and 14 bases separated the two germline ends. Germline loops: CDR1 LNHNV, CDR2 YYDKDF (reference sequence).

V usage is TRBV20-1 and J usage is TRBJ2-2; 7 bases are a match to TRBD2. The CDR3 length is 16 residues. Unmatched junction bases numbered 11, after V lost 3 bases and J lost 4 bases. Germline loops: CDR1 DFQATT, CDR2 SNEGSKA (reference sequence). CDR3 sequence (DNA): TGCAGTGCTAGTGCGGGAACGGGAGGTTCCACCGGGGAGCTGTTTTTT. Translation gives CSASAGTGGSTGELFF.